The 9 T cell receptor beta chains below were found in one sample sequenced in a study of cytomegalovirus exposure and HLA in healthy donors. The data were produced by immunoSEQ multiplex PCR, yet TCRdb's version contains in-frame clones alone and is incomplete. The table records roughly 48,000 clones, around 90% of them present only once. The sequencing input was PBMCs. Source of these receptors: a woman aged 30 to 39 in good health and CMV-seronegative.

CDR3 sequence: CASSISGTGDDEQFF. The CDR3 DNA follows: TGTGCCAGTAGTATTTCGGGGACAGGGGACGATGAGCAGTTCTTC. V usage is TRBV19 and J usage is TRBJ2-1, with 10 bases fitting TRBD1. CDR3 size: 15 residues. CDR1 LNHDA and CDR2 SQIVND come from the germline V gene (reference sequence). After removal of 3 bases from V and 8 bases from J, the junction contained 7 bases not matched to a gene.

The chain joins TRBV9 to TRBJ2-7, with D maybe TRBD1 (6 bases). V lost 6 bases and J 0 bases, leaving 13 bases between the germline ends. Germline CDR1 SGDLS, CDR2 YYNGEE. The CDR3 contains 14 residues. The DNA of the CDR3 is TGTGCCAGCACCCCGGACAGAAGCTCCTACGAGCAGTACTTC. Its translation is CASTPDRSSYEQYF.

The chain recombines TRBV11-2 with TRBJ2-1, with 12 positions matching TRBD2. Germline V CDR1 and CDR2: SGHAT, FQNNGV. J gave up 6 bases and V 3 bases, and 6 bases lay outside the gene matches. CDR3 size: 16 residues. CDR3 in amino acids: CASSFSLAGGPNEQFF. In nucleotides, the CDR3 is TGTGCCAGCAGCTTTTCCCTAGCGGGAGGGCCCAATGAGCAGTTCTTC.

The chain recombines TRBV6-1 with TRBJ2-2, with D maybe TRBD1 (6 bases). The CDR3 has 15 residues. From germline, CDR1 is MNHNS and CDR2 SASEGT. V shed 6 bases and J shed 3 bases, with 14 bases lying between them. The CDR3: CASSKGVVDTGELFF. The CDR3 DNA reads as TGTGCCAGCAGCAAGGGGGTTGTGGACACCGGGGAGCTGTTTTTT.

In its sample, this clone was seen a few times. The CDR3: CATSRVLSSGNTIYF. CDR3 sequence (DNA): TGTGCCACCAGCAGAGTTTTGAGCTCTGGAAACACCATATATTTT. The V and J genes are TRBV15 and TRBJ1-3; D not certain. CDR1 is LNHNV and CDR2 is YYDKDF in the germline V gene (reference sequence). Trimming left V 1 base short and J 0 bases short, with 7 bases between. The CDR3 spans 15 residues.

The chain carries TRBV23-1 and TRBJ2-7; 7 nucleotides line up with TRBD2. TRBV23-1 belongs to the ORF category, with a function that is uncertain. V lost 3 bases, J lost 3 bases, and 8 bases stayed unmatched. CDR3 length: 15 residues. As DNA, the CDR3 is TGCGCCAGCAGTCACTCCGGGACTACTAGCTACGAGCAGTACTTC. Encoded protein: CASSHSGTTSYEQYF.

The chain employs TRBV2 and TRBJ1-2; D uncertain. Germline-derived CDR1 and CDR2 are SNHLY and FYNNEI. The CDR3 length is 15 residues. Between the trimmed V and J ends, which lost 3 bases and 1 base, there was a span of 12 bases. CDR3 in amino acids: CASSEEGILNYGYTF. CDR3 nucleotides: TGTGCCAGCAGTGAGGAGGGAATCCTTAACTATGGCTACACCTTC.

The chain joins TRBV7-8 to TRBJ1-2, with D maybe TRBD1 (6 bases). Trimming took off 2 bases at V and 5 bases at J, with 12 bases between the two ends. This CDR3 is 14 amino acids long. CDR1 is SGHVS, CDR2 FQNEAQ, per germline. The CDR3 here is CASSLTGKVYGYTF. In DNA, the CDR3 is TGTGCCAGCAGCTTAACAGGGAAAGTATATGGCTACACCTTC. The full variable domain, with the rest looked up from reference TRBV7-8 and TRBJ1-2, is GAGVSQSPRYKVAKRGQDVALRCDPISGHVSLFWYQQALGQGPEFLTYFQNEAQLDKSGLPSDRFFAERPEGSVSTLKIQRTQQEDSAVYLCASSLTGKVYGYTFGSGTRLTVV.

The rearrangement links TRBV19 to TRBJ2-1; 9 nucleotides align to TRBD1. This CDR3 is 15 amino acids long. Germline-derived CDR1 and CDR2 are LNHDA and SQIVND (reference sequence). Trimming cost V 5 bases and J 3 bases; bases outside gene matches: 5. This CDR3 is CASSPDRGDYNEQFF. The CDR3 DNA reads TGTGCCAGTAGTCCGGACAGGGGAGACTACAATGAGCAGTTCTTC.